This T cell receptor beta chain appears in the sequencing data of a study of blood T cell repertoires in COVID-19. Turning to the study itself: In each case, the material was cDNA or gDNA derived from T cells, B-cell-depleted T cells, or PBMCs.

The assay was immunoSEQ multiplex PCR, and TCRdb's table has in-frame clones only and misses some. The sample carries about 33,000 clones, over 90% recorded once. The sample consisted of peripheral blood. The receptor's source is a male donor with active COVID-19.

The CDR3 loop is CASSTRTSRITDTQYF. The DNA of the CDR3 is TGTGCCAGCAGCACTAGGACTAGCCGAATCACAGATACGCAGTATTTT. This chain connects TRBV11-3 to TRBJ2-3; 8 bases are shared with TRBD2. The V gene end was trimmed by 5 bases and the J gene end by 2 bases; junction bases not matched to a gene: 9. CDR3 size: 16 residues. Germline CDR1 is SGHNT and CDR2 is YENEEA.